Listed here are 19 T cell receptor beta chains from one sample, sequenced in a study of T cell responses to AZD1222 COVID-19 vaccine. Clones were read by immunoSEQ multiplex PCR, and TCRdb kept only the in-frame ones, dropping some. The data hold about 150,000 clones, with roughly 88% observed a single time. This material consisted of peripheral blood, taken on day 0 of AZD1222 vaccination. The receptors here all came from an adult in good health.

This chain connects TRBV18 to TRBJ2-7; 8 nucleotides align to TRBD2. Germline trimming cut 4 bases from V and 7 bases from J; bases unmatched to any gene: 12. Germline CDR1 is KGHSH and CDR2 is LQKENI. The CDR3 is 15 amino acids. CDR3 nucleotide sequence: TGTGCCAGCTCACGCAACAGCGGGAGAGGTCTGGAGCAGTACTTC. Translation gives CASSRNSGRGLEQYF.

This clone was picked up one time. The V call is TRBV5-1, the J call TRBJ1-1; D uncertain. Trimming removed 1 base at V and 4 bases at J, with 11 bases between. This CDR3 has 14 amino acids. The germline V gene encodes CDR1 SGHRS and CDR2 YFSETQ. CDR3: CASSLSGGITEAFF. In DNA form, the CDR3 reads TGCGCCAGCAGCTTGTCGGGAGGGATCACTGAAGCTTTCTTT. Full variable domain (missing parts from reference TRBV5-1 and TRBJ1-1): KAGVTQTPRYLIKTRGQQVTLSCSPISGHRSVSWYQQTPGQGLQFLFEYFSETQRNKGNFPGRFSGRQFSNSRSEMNVSTLELGDSALYLCASSLSGGITEAFFGQGTRLTVV.

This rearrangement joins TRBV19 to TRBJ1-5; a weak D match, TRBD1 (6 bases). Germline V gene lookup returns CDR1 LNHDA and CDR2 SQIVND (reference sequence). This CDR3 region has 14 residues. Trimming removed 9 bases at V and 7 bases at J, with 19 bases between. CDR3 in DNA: TGTGCCAGCCGGGACATCTACCTCGGGCAGCCCCAGCATTTT. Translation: CASRDIYLGQPQHF.

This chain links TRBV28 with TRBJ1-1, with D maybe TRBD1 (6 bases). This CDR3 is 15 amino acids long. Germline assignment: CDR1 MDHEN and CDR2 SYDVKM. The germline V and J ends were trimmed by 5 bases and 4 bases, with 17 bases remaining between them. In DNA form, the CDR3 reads TGTGCCAGCAGTCCACAGGGCGCGGGGAGCACTGAAGCTTTCTTT. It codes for CASSPQGAGSTEAFF.

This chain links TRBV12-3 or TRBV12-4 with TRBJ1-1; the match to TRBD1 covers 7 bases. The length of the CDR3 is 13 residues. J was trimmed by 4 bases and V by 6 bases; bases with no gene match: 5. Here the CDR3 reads CASSPPGGTEAFF. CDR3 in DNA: TGTGCCAGCAGCCCGCCAGGGGGCACTGAAGCTTTCTTT.

The CDR3 spells CASLFPGTDTQYF. CDR3 in DNA: TGTGCCAGCCTGTTTCCCGGAACAGATACGCAGTATTTT. The J gene is TRBJ2-3, the V gene TRBV6-6, with D unresolved. Trimming removed 8 bases at V and 3 bases at J, with 12 bases between. Germline V gives CDR1 MNHNY, CDR2 SVGAGI (reference sequence). This CDR3 region has 13 residues.

CDR3 nucleotide sequence: TGTGCCAGCAGCCGTAATTCAGGGGCCTATGGCTACACCTTC. It codes for CASSRNSGAYGYTF. This chain uses TRBV3-1 (or the pseudogene TRBV3-2) with TRBJ1-2, with TRBD1 as a possible D gene (6 bases). The CDR3 runs to 14 residues. Trimming removed 4 bases at V and 4 bases at J, with 13 bases between. Germline CDR1 reads LGHDT; CDR2 reads YNNKEL (reference sequence).

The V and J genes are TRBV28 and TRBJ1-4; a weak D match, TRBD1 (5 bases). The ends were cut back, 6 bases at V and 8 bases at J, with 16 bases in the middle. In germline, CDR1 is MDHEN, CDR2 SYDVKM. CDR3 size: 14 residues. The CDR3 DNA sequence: TGTGCCAGCAGCTCCGGGACTTCACGGGAAAAACTGTTTTTT. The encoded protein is CASSSGTSREKLFF.

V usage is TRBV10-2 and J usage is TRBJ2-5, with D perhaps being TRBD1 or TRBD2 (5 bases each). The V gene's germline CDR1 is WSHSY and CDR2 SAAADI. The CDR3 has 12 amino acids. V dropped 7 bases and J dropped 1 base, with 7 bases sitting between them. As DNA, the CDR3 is TGCGCCAGCACGGGGACCCAAGAGACCCAGTACTTC. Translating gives CASTGTQETQYF.

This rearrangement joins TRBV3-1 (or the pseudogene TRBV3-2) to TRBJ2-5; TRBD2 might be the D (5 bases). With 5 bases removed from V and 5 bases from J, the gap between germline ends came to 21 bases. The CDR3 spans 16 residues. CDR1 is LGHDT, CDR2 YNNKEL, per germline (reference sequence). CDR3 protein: CASSKTRGEGLETQYF. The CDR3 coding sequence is TGTGCCAGCAGCAAAACTCGCGGTGAGGGCTTGGAGACCCAGTACTTC.

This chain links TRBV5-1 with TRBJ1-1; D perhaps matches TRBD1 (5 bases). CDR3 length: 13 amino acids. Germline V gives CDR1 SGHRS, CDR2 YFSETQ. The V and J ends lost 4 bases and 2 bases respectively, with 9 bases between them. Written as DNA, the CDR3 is TGCGCCAGCAGCCTAGGGGCTAACACTGAAGCTTTCTTT. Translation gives CASSLGANTEAFF.

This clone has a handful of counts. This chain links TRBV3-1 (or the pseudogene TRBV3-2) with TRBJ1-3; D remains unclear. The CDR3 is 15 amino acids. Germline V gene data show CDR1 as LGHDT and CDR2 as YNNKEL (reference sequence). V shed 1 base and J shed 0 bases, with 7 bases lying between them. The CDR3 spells CASSQGAGSGNTIYF. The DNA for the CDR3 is TGTGCCAGCAGCCAAGGCGCAGGCTCTGGAAACACCATATATTTT.

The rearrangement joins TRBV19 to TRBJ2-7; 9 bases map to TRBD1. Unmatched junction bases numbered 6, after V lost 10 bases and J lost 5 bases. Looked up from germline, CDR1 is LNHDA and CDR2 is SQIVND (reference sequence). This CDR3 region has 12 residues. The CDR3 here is CATRDRANEQYF. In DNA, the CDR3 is TGTGCCACCCGGGACAGGGCCAACGAGCAGTACTTC.

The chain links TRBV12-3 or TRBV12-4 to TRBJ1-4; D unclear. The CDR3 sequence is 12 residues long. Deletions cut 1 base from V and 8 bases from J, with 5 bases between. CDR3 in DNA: TGTGCCAGCAGTTTAGATGGGGAAAAACTGTTTTTT. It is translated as CASSLDGEKLFF.

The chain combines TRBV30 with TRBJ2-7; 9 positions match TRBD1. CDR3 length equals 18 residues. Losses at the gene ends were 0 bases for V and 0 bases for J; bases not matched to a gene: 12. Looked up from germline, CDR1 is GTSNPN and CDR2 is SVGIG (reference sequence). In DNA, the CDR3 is TGTGCCTGGAGTGTAGGGGGACAGGGTAAGAGTTTCTCCTACGAGCAGTACTTC. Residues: CAWSVGGQGKSFSYEQYF.

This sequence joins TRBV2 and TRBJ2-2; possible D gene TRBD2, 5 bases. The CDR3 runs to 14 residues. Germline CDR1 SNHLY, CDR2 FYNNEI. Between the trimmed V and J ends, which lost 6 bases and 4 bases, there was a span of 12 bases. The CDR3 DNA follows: TGTGCCAGCAGCGCCGAGAGGGCCACCGGGGAGCTGTTTTTT. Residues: CASSAERATGELFF.

Here the CDR3 reads CASSLGEGQGAPQHF. The CDR3 DNA sequence: TGTGCCAGCAGCTTGGGGGAGGGACAGGGTGCGCCCCAGCATTTT. The rearrangement joins TRBV5-8 to TRBJ1-5; TRBD1 matches at 9 bases. Germline CDR1 SGHTS, CDR2 YDEGEE. With V trimmed by 0 bases and J by 9 bases, 7 bases remained unmatched. This CDR3 region has 15 residues.

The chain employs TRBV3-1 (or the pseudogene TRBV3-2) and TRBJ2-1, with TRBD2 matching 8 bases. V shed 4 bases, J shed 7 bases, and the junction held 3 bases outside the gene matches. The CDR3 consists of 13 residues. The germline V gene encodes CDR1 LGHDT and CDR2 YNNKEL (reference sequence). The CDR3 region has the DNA TGTGCCAGCAGCCCTACTAGCGGAAATGAGCAGTTCTTC. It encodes CASSPTSGNEQFF.

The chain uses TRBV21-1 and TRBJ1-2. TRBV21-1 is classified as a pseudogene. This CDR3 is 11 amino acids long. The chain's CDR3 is CASRSLGGYTF. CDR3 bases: TGTGCCAGCAGGTCTCTGGGGGGCTACACCTTC.